The 17 T cell receptor beta chains below come from one sample, sequenced in a study of cytomegalovirus exposure and HLA in healthy donors. TCRdb's copy holds only in-frame clones and misses some; the assay was immunoSEQ multiplex PCR. The sample has 200,000 to 250,000 clones, approximately 87% seen once; the top ten hold 4.5% to 6%. The specimen sequenced was PBMCs. These receptors all stem from a woman in her late teens or twenties in good health and CMV-seronegative.

The rearrangement uses TRBV30 and TRBJ1-1; D unclear. With 3 bases removed from V and 7 bases from J, the gap between germline ends came to 21 bases. The germline gives CDR1 GTSNPN, CDR2 SVGIG (reference sequence). The CDR3 consists of 15 residues. The CDR3 DNA is TGTGCCTGGAGGCTCCCGGGCCTCTATGGCATTGAAGCTTTCTTT. Its protein product is CAWRLPGLYGIEAFF.

A single count supports this clone. The V call is TRBV6-1, the J call TRBJ1-2; D call uncertain. Germline CDR1 MNHNS, CDR2 SASEGT. This CDR3 contains 12 residues. V was shortened by 6 bases and J by 4 bases, with 9 bases between the two germline ends. CDR3 coding DNA: TGTGCCAGCAGAGCCCGGCCCTATGGCTACACCTTC. Protein sequence: CASRARPYGYTF.

This chain's CDR3 is CASRQGAVGEKLFF. The CDR3 DNA sequence: TGTGCCAGCAGACAGGGGGCAGTAGGTGAAAAACTGTTTTTT. This chain joins TRBV6-1 and TRBJ1-4; TRBD1 aligns across 9 bases. V shed 6 bases and J 7 bases; nucleotides not matched to a gene: 6. CDR1 is MNHNS, CDR2 SASEGT, per germline. CDR3 length: 14 residues.

The chain carries TRBV5-1 and TRBJ2-6, with 10 bases that match TRBD1. The CDR3 contains 17 residues. V trimming: 4 bases; J trimming: 4 bases; junction bases outside the gene matches: 8. CDR1 is SGHRS, CDR2 YFSETQ, per germline. This chain's CDR3 is CASSPTGQGTGANVLTF. As DNA, the CDR3 is TGCGCCAGCAGCCCCACGGGACAGGGGACCGGGGCCAACGTCCTGACTTTC.

This clone was detected once. The chain uses TRBV5-5 and TRBJ1-1, with 9 bases identical to TRBD1. CDR3 length equals 16 residues. V lost 0 bases and J lost 3; bases outside the gene matches: 6. Germline V lookup: CDR1 SGHKS, CDR2 YYEKEE (reference sequence). The DNA for the CDR3 is TGTGCCAGCAGCTTGGGTCCTACAGGGGGCTACACTGAAGCTTTCTTT. It is translated as CASSLGPTGGYTEAFF. Full variable domain (rest looked up from reference TRBV5-5 and TRBJ1-1): DAGVTQSPTHLIKTRGQQVTLRCSPISGHKSVSWYQQVLGQGPQFIFQYYEKEERGRGNFPDRFSARQFPNYSSELNVNALLLGDSALYLCASSLGPTGGYTEAFFGQGTRLTVV.

This chain connects TRBV2 to TRBJ2-5; the match to TRBD2 covers 15 bases. V lost 8 bases, J lost 5 bases, and 0 bases stayed unmatched. Germline CDR1 SNHLY, CDR2 FYNNEI. The CDR3 covers 13 residues. This CDR3 is CASGTSGGETQYF. The CDR3 DNA sequence: TGTGCCAGCGGGACTAGCGGGGGGGAGACCCAGTACTTC.

The chain links TRBV5-1 to TRBJ2-2; TRBD2 aligns across 9 bases. The germline V gene has CDR1 SGHRS and CDR2 YFSETQ. J lost 4 bases, V lost 4 bases, and 8 bases had no gene match. This CDR3 contains 16 residues. CDR3 protein: CASSRTSGRGTGELFF. The DNA of the CDR3 is TGCGCCAGCAGCCGTACTAGCGGGCGTGGCACCGGGGAGCTGTTTTTT.

The chain uses TRBV7-9 and TRBJ1-5, with D unclear. V shed 1 base and J shed 5 bases, with 3 bases lying between them. From germline, CDR1 is SEHNR and CDR2 FQNEAQ (reference sequence). The CDR3 is 12 amino acids. The CDR3 coding sequence is TGTGCCAGCAGCTTAGATTATCAGCCCCAGCATTTT. It is translated as CASSLDYQPQHF. The variable domain in full, with the rest retrieved from reference TRBV7-9 and TRBJ1-5, is DTGVSQNPRHKITKRGQNVTFRCDPISEHNRLYWYRQTLGQGPEFLTYFQNEAQLEKSRLLSDRFSAERPKGSFSTLEIQRTEQGDSAMYLCASSLDYQPQHFGDGTRLSIL.

The chain joins TRBV11-3 to TRBJ2-2; no clear D. The length of the CDR3 is 12 residues. Trimming shortened V by 0 bases and J by 8 bases, and 4 bases separated the two germline ends. CDR1 SGHNT and CDR2 YENEEA come from the germline V gene. The CDR3 region is CASSLDGGELFF. The CDR3 bases are TGTGCCAGCAGCTTAGATGGGGGGGAGCTGTTTTTT.

The V and J genes are TRBV7-9 and TRBJ2-5; D may be TRBD1 (6 bases). Germline V lookup: CDR1 SEHNR, CDR2 FQNEAQ (reference sequence). Trimming pared 4 bases from V and 2 bases from J, leaving 11 bases between. This CDR3 has 14 residues. The CDR3 DNA follows: TGTGCCAGCAGCTCCCGGGACAATCAAGAGACCCAGTACTTC. It yields the protein CASSSRDNQETQYF. Full variable domain (outside the CDR3, taken from reference TRBV7-9 and TRBJ2-5): DTGVSQNPRHKITKRGQNVTFRCDPISEHNRLYWYRQTLGQGPEFLTYFQNEAQLEKSRLLSDRFSAERPKGSFSTLEIQRTEQGDSAMYLCASSSRDNQETQYFGPGTRLLVL.

J is TRBJ1-3 and V is TRBV19, with D tentatively TRBD1 (5 bases). This CDR3 comprises 17 residues. Trimming shortened V by 2 bases and J by 0 bases, and 14 bases separated the two germline ends. Germline loops: CDR1 LNHDA, CDR2 SQIVND (reference sequence). The CDR3, as DNA: TGTGCCAGTAGTATACGCGGGCAGGGAAACTCTGGAAACACCATATATTTT. Its translation is CASSIRGQGNSGNTIYF.

This clone occurred a few times. The chain combines TRBV18 with TRBJ2-3; a possible D gene is TRBD1 (5 bases). V was cut by 1 base and J by 2 bases, with 13 bases left in between. This CDR3 is 16 amino acids long. Looked up from germline, CDR1 is KGHSH and CDR2 is LQKENI. The CDR3 DNA sequence: TGTGCCAGCTCACCACAAGTTCTACAGGACACAGATACGCAGTATTTT. Its protein product is CASSPQVLQDTDTQYF.

The chain has TRBV25-1 and TRBJ2-1; the match to TRBD1 covers 7 bases. From germline, CDR1 is MGHDK and CDR2 SYGVNS. The CDR3 runs 17 residues. Trimming at V came to 3 bases and at J to 1 base, leaving 9 bases not matched to a gene. The CDR3 here is CASSELTGEWSYNEQFF. The DNA for the CDR3 is TGTGCCAGCAGTGAGCTTACAGGGGAATGGTCCTACAATGAGCAGTTCTTC.

This chain uses TRBV11-2 with TRBJ2-5; maybe TRBD1 (5 bases). This CDR3 region has 15 residues. V lost 4 bases, J lost 4 bases, and 16 bases lay in between. The germline V gene has CDR1 SGHAT and CDR2 FQNNGV. CDR3 in amino acids: CASSYGEQGGETQYF. DNA of the CDR3: TGTGCCAGCAGCTATGGTGAGCAGGGTGGAGAGACCCAGTACTTC.

This clone turned up a few times. The V call is TRBV2, the J call TRBJ2-2; a possible D gene is TRBD2 (6 bases). From germline, CDR1 is SNHLY and CDR2 FYNNEI. The V end was cut by 7 bases, the J end by 5 bases, with 20 bases between. The CDR3 runs 16 residues. Here the CDR3 reads CASKLGDFRRTGELFF. The DNA of the CDR3 is TGTGCCAGCAAGCTGGGGGACTTTCGGAGAACCGGGGAGCTGTTTTTT.

The V gene is TRBV27, the J gene TRBJ1-1; TRBD1 is a possible D gene (5 bases). Between the trimmed V and J ends, which lost 2 bases and 4 bases, there was a span of 8 bases. From germline, CDR1 is MNHEY and CDR2 SMNVEV (reference sequence). There are 13 residues in the CDR3. The CDR3: CASSLGTRTEAFF. CDR3 nucleotide sequence: TGTGCCAGCAGTTTAGGGACTCGCACTGAAGCTTTCTTT.

The table lists this clone with a few counts. The V call is TRBV27, the J call TRBJ1-1, with 9 bases aligning to TRBD1. CDR1 and CDR2 from the germline V gene are MNHEY and SMNVEV (reference sequence). J was trimmed by 1 base and V by 5 bases; bases with no gene match: 8. The CDR3 consists of 16 residues. CDR3: CASSAGTGYGNTEAFF. Written as DNA, the CDR3 is TGTGCCAGCAGTGCCGGGACAGGGTATGGGAACACTGAAGCTTTCTTT.